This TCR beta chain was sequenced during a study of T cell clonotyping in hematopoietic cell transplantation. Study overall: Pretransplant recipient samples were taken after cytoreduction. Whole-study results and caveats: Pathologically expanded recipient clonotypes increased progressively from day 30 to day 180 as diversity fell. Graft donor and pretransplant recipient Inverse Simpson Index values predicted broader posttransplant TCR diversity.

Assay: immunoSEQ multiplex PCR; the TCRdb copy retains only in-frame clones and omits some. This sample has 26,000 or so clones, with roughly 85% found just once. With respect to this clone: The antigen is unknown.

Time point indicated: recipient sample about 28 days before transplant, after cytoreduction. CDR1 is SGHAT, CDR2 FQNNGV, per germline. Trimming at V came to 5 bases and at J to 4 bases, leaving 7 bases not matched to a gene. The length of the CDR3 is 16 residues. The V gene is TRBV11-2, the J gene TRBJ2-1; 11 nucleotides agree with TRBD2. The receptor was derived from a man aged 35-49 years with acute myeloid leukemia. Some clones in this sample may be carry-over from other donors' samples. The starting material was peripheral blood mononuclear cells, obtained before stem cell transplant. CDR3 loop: CASSTLAGGRYNEQFF. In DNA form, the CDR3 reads TGTGCCAGCAGCACCCTAGCGGGAGGCAGATACAATGAGCAGTTCTTC.